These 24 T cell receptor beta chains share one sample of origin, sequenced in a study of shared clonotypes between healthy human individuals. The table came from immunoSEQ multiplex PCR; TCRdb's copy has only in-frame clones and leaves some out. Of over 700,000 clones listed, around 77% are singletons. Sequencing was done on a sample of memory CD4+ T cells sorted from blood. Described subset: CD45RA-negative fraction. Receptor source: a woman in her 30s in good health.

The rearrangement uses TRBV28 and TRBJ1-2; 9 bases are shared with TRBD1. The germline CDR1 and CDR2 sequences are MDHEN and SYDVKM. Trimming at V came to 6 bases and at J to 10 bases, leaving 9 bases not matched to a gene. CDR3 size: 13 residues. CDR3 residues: CASSPSGQGHYTF. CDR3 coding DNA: TGTGCCAGCAGCCCCTCGGGACAGGGTCACTACACCTTC.

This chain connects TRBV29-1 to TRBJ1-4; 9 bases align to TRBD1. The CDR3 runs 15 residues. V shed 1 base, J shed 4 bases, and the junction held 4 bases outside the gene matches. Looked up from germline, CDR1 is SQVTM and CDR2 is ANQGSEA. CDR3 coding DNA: TGCAGCGTTGAAGGGGACAGGGCACATAATGAAAAACTGTTTTTT. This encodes CSVEGDRAHNEKLFF.

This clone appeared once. CDR3 loop: CASLTSNSYEQYF. In nucleotides, the CDR3 is TGCGCCAGCCTGACATCGAATTCCTACGAGCAGTACTTC. The chain links TRBV10-2 to TRBJ2-7; no clear D. The CDR3 runs 13 residues. V was cut by 8 bases and J by 1 base, with 12 bases left in between. Germline V gene sequence: CDR1 WSHSY, CDR2 SAAADI.

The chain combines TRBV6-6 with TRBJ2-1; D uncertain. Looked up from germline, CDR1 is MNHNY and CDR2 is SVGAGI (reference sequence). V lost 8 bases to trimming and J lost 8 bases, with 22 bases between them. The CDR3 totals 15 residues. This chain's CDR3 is CASPKGLALHDEQFF. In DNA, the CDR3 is TGTGCCAGCCCCAAGGGCTTGGCCTTACACGATGAGCAGTTCTTC.

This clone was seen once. The CDR3 loop is CASSGSISGANVLTF. The CDR3 nucleotides are TGTGCCAGCAGCGGATCTATCTCTGGGGCCAACGTCCTGACTTTC. The chain carries TRBV9 and TRBJ2-6, with no clear D. Germline CDR1 is SGDLS and CDR2 is YYNGEE. The CDR3 length is 15 residues. Deletions cut 3 bases from V and 0 bases from J, with 7 bases between.

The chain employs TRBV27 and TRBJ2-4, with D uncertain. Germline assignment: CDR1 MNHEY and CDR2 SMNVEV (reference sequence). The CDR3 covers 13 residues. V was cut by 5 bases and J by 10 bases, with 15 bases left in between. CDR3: CASSPGGARIQYF. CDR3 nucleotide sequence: TGTGCCAGCAGTCCCGGTGGCGCTAGGATTCAGTACTTC.

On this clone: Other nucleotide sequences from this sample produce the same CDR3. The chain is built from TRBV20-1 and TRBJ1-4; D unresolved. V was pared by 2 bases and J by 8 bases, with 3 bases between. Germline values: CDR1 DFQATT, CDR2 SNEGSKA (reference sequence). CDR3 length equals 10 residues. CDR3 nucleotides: TGCAGTGCTAGACGGGAAAAACTGTTTTTT. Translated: CSARREKLFF.

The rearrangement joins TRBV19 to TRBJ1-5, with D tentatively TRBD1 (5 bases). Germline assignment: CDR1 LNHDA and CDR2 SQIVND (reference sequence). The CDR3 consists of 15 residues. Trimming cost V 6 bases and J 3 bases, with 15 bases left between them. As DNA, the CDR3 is TGTGCCAGTAGGACAAGCGGGGCCTTCAATCAGCCCCAGCATTTT. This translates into CASRTSGAFNQPQHF. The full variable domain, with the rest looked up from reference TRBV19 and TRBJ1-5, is DGGITQSPKYLFRKEGQNVTLSCEQNLNHDAMYWYRQDPGQGLRLIYYSQIVNDFQKGDIAEGYSVSREKKESFPLTVTSAQKNPTAFYLCASRTSGAFNQPQHFGDGTRLSIL.

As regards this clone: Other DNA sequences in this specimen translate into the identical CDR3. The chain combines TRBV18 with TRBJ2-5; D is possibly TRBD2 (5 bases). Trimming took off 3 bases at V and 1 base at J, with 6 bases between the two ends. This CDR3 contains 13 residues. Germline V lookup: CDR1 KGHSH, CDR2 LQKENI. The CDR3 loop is CASSPTIQETQYF. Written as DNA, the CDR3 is TGTGCCAGCTCACCGACTATCCAAGAGACCCAGTACTTC.

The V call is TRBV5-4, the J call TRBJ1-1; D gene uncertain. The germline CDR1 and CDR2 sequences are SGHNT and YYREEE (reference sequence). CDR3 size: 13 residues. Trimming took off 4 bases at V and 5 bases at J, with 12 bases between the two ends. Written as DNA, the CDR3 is TGTGCCAGCAGCCCGGGTTTGAGGACTGAAGCTTTCTTT. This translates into CASSPGLRTEAFF. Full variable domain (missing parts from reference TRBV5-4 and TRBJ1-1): ETGVTQSPTHLIKTRGQQVTLRCSSQSGHNTVSWYQQALGQGPQFIFQYYREEENGRGNFPPRFSGLQFPNYSSELNVNALELDDSALYLCASSPGLRTEAFFGQGTRLTVV.

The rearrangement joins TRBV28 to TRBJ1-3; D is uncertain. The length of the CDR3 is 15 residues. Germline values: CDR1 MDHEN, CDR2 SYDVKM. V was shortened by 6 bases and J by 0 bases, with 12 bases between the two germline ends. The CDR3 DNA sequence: TGTGCCAGCAGGGCCCGGGAGGTCTCTGGAAACACCATATATTTT. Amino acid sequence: CASRAREVSGNTIYF.

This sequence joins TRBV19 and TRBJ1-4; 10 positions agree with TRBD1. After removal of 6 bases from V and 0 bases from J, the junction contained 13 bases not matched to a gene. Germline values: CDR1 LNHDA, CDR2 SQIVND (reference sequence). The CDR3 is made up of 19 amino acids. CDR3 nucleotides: TGTGCCAGTAGCACCTTACCGGGACAGGGGCCTTCAACTAATGAAAAACTGTTTTTT. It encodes CASSTLPGQGPSTNEKLFF.

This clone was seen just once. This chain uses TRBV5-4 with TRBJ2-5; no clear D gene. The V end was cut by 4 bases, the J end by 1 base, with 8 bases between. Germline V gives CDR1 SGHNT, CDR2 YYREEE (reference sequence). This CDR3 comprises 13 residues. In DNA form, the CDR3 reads TGTGCCAGCAGCCCATCAGTCCAAGAGACCCAGTACTTC. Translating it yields CASSPSVQETQYF.

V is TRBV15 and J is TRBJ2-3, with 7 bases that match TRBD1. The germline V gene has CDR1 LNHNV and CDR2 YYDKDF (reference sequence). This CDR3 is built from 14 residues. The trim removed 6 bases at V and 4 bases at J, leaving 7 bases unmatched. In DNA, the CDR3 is TGTGCCACCAGACCAACGACAGGGTCAGATACGCAGTATTTT. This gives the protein CATRPTTGSDTQYF.

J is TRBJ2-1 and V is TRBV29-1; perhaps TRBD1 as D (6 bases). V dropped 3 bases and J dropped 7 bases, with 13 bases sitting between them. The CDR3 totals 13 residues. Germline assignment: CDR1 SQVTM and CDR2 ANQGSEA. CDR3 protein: CSVDAQGTNEQFF. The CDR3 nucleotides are TGCAGCGTTGACGCGCAGGGGACAAATGAGCAGTTCTTC.

CDR3 nucleotides: TGTGCCAGCAGAATAGATGGTGGGAACTATGGCTACACCTTC. Amino acids: CASRIDGGNYGYTF. The chain couples TRBV2 to TRBJ1-2; D is undetermined. The germline V gene has CDR1 SNHLY and CDR2 FYNNEI. The CDR3 runs 14 residues. V was pared by 6 bases and J by 2 bases, with 13 bases between.

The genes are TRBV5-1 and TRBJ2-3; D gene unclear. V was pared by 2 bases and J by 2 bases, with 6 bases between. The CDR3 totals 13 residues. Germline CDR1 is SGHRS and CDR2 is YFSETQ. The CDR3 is CASSLPVTDTQYF. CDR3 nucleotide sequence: TGCGCCAGCAGCTTACCCGTCACAGATACGCAGTATTTT.

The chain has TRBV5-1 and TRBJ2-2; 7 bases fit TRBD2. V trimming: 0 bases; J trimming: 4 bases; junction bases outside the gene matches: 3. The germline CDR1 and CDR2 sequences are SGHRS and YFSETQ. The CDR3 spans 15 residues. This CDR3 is CASSLEGEGTGELFF. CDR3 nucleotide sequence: TGCGCCAGCAGCTTGGAAGGGGAGGGCACCGGGGAGCTGTTTTTT.

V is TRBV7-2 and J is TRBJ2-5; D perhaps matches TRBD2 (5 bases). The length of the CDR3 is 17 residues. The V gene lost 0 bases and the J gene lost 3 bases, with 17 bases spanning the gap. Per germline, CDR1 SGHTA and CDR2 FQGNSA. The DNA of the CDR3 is TGTGCCAGCAGCTTAGCAGGGTCAGTCATGAGGGAAGAGACCCAGTACTTC. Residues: CASSLAGSVMREETQYF. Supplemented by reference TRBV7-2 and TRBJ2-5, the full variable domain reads GAGVSQSPSNKVTEKGKDVELRCDPISGHTALYWYRQSLGQGLEFLIYFQGNSAPDKSGLPSDRFSAERTGGSVSTLTIQRTQQEDSAVYLCASSLAGSVMREETQYFGPGTRLLVL.

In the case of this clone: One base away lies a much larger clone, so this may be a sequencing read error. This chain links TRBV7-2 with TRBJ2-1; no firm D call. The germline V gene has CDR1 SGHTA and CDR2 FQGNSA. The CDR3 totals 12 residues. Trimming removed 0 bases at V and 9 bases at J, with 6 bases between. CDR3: CASSLAVGEQFF. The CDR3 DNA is TGTGCCAGCAGCTTAGCGGTGGGTGAGCAGTTCTTC.

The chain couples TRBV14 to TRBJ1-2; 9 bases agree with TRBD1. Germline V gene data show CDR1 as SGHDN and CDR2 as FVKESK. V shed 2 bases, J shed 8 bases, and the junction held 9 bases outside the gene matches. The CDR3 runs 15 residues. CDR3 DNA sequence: TGTGCCAGCAGCCAATCCCTCACAGGGGGCAAGGGCTACACCTTC. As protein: CASSQSLTGGKGYTF. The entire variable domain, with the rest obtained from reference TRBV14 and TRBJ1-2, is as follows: EAGVTQFPSHSVIEKGQTVTLRCDPISGHDNLYWYRRVMGKEIKFLLHFVKESKQDESGMPNNRFLAERTGGTYSTLKVQPAELEDSGVYFCASSQSLTGGKGYTFGSGTRLTVV.

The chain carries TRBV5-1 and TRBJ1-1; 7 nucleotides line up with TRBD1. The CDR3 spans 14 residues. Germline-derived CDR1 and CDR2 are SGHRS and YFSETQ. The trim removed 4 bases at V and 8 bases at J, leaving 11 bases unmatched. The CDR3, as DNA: TGCGCCAGCAGCCTGTCTACAGGGGCCGTAGAAGCTTTCTTT. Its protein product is CASSLSTGAVEAFF.

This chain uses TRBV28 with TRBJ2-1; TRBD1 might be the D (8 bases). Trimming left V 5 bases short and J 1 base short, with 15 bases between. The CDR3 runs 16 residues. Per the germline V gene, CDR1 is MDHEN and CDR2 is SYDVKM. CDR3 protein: CASSRDRGGSYNEQFF. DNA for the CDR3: TGTGCCAGCAGTCGCGACAGGGGAGGGTCCTACAATGAGCAGTTCTTC.

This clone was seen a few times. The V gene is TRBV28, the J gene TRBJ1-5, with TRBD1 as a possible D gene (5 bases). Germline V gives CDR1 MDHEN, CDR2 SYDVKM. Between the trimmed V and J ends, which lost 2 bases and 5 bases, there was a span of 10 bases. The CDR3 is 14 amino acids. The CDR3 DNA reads TGTGCCAGCAGTTTAGCAGGGCGTGATCAGCCCCAGCATTTT. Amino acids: CASSLAGRDQPQHF. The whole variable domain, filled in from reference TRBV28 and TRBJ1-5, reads DVKVTQSSRYLVKRTGEKVFLECVQDMDHENMFWYRQDPGLGLRLIYFSYDVKMKEKGDIPEGYSVSREKKERFSLILESASTNQTSMYLCASSLAGRDQPQHFGDGTRLSIL.